This T cell receptor (beta chain) was documented in a study of CD8 T cells in ankylosing spondylitis. Study outcomes and limitations: Among TCR beta sequences, a motif of several highly homologous variants appeared characteristic of ankylosing spondylitis blood. Matched ankylosing spondylitis synovial fluid reportedly showed significant enrichment of disease-linked clones. Several of the motif variants were reported before in synovial fluid and blood from reactive arthritis. A CD8+ phenotype characterized the disease-linked clones, which were relatively rare in peripheral blood.

The authors made TCR beta libraries by quantitative 5'-RACE with molecular barcodes. TCRdb reprocessed the 5' RACE reads via MiXCR and lists one record per CDR3 protein. The repertoire holds more than 500,000 distinct CDR3 sequences, with less than 6% as singletons. As to this clonotype: The antigen remains undetermined.

Looked up from germline, CDR1 is SGHTA and CDR2 is FQGNSA. V was pared by 9 bases and J by 9 bases, with 18 bases between. The CDR3 is 13 residues long. The material sequenced was blood, either unsorted or a sorted T cell fraction (not recorded which). The origin of this receptor is a male donor with ankylosing spondylitis. The chain uses TRBV7-2 and TRBJ2-1, with D perhaps TRBD2 (5 bases). The CDR3 is CASHRRLEVEQFF. In DNA form, the CDR3 reads TGTGCCAGTCATAGGAGGCTGGAGGTTGAGCAGTTCTTC.